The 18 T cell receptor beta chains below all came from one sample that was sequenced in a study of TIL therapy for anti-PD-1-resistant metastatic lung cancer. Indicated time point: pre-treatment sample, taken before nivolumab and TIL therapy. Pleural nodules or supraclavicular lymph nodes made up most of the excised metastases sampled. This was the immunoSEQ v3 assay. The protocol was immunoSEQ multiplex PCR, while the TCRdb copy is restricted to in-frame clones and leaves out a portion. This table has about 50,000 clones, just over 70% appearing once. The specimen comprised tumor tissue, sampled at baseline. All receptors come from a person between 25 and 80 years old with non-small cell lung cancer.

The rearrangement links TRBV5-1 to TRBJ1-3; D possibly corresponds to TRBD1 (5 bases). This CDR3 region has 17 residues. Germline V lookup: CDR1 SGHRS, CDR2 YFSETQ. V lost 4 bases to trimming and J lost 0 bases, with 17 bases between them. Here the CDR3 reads CASSPGGVSLSGNTIYF. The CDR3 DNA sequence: TGCGCCAGCAGCCCCGGGGGAGTTAGCCTCTCTGGAAACACCATATATTTT. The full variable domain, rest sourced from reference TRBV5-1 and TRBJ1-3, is KAGVTQTPRYLIKTRGQQVTLSCSPISGHRSVSWYQQTPGQGLQFLFEYFSETQRNKGNFPGRFSGRQFSNSRSEMNVSTLELGDSALYLCASSPGGVSLSGNTIYFGEGSWLTVV.

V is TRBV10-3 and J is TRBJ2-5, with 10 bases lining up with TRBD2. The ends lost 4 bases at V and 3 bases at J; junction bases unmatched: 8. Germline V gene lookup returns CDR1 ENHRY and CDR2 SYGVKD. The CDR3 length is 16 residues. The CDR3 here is CAISASASGSEETQYF. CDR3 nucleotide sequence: TGTGCCATCAGTGCGTCGGCTAGCGGGAGTGAAGAGACCCAGTACTTC.

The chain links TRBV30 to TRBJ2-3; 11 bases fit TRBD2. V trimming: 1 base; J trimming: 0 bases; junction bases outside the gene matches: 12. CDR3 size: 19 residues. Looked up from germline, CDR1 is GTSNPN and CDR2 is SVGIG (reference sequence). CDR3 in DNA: TGTGCCTGGAGTGCCTTTCTGCTAGCGGGGGGCGATAGCACAGATACGCAGTATTTT. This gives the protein CAWSAFLLAGGDSTDTQYF.

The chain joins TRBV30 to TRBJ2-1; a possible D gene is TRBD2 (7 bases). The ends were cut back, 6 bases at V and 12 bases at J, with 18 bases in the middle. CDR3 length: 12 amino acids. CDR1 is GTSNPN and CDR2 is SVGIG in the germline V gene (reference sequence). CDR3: CACKGGSRSQFF. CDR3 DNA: TGTGCCTGCAAGGGGGGGAGTCGATCGCAGTTCTTC.

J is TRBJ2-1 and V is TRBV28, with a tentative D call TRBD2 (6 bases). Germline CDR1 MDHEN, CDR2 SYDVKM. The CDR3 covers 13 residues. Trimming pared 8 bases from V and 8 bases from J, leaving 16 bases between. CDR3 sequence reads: CASSSPGDYEQFF. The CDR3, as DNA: TGTGCCAGCTCCTCCCCGGGGGACTATGAGCAGTTCTTC.

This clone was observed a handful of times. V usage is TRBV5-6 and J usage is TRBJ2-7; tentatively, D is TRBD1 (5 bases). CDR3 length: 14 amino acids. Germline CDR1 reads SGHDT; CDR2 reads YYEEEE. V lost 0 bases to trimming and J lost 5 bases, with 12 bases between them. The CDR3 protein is CASSLVWGGDEQYF. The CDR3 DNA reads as TGTGCCAGCAGCTTGGTCTGGGGCGGTGACGAGCAGTACTTC.

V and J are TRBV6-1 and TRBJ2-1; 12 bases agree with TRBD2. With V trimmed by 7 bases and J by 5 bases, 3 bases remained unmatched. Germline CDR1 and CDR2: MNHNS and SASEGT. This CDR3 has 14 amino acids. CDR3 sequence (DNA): TGTGCCAGCACAGGGACTAGCGGGCACAATGAGCAGTTCTTC. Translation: CASTGTSGHNEQFF.

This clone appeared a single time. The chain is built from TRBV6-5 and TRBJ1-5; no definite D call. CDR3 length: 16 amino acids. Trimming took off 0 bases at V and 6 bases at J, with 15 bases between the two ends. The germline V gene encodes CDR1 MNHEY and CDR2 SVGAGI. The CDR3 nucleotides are TGTGCCAGCAGTTACTCGAACCACCCACGGGGTCAGCCCCAGCATTTT. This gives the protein CASSYSNHPRGQPQHF.

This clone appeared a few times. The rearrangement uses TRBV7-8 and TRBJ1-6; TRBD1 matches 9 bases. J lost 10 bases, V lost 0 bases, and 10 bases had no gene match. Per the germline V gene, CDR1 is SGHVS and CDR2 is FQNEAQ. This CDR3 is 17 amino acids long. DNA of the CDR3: TGTGCCAGCAGCTTAGCACAGGGGGCACGGGGTGGCTCACCCCTCCACTTT. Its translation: CASSLAQGARGGSPLHF.

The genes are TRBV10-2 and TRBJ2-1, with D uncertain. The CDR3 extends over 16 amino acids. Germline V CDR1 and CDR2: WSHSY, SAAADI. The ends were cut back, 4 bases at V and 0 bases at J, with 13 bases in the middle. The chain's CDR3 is CASSGQAISSYNEQFF. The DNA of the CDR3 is TGCGCCAGCAGTGGGCAAGCTATCAGCTCCTACAATGAGCAGTTCTTC.

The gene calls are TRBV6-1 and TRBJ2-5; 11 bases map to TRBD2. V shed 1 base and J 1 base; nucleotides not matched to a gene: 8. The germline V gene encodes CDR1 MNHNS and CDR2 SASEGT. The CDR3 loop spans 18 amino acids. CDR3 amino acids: CASSEVPLAGGSQETQYF. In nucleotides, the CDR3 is TGTGCCAGCAGTGAAGTTCCCCTAGCGGGGGGCTCCCAAGAGACCCAGTACTTC.

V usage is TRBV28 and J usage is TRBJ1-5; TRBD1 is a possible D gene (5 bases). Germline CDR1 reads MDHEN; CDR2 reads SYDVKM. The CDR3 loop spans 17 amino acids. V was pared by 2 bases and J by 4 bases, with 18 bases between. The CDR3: CASSLPQGTIRNQPQHF. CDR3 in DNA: TGTGCCAGCAGTTTACCCCAGGGAACGATAAGGAATCAGCCCCAGCATTTT. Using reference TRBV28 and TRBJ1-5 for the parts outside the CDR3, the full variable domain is DVKVTQSSRYLVKRTGEKVFLECVQDMDHENMFWYRQDPGLGLRLIYFSYDVKMKEKGDIPEGYSVSREKKERFSLILESASTNQTSMYLCASSLPQGTIRNQPQHFGDGTRLSIL.

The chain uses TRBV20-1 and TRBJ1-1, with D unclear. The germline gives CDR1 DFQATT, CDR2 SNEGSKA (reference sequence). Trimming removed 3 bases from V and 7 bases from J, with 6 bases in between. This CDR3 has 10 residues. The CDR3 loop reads CSASLSEAFF. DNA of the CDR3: TGCAGTGCTAGTTTGAGTGAAGCTTTCTTT.

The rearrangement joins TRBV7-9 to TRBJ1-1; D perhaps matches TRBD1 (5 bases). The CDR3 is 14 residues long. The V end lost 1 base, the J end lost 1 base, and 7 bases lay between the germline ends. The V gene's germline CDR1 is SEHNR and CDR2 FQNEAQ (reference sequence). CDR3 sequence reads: CASSLGQSNTEAFF. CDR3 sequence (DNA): TGTGCCAGCAGCTTAGGACAGTCGAACACTGAAGCTTTCTTT.

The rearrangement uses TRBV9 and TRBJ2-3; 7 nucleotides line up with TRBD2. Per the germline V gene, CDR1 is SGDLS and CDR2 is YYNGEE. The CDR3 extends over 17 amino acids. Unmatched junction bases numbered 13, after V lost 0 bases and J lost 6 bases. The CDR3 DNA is TGTGCCAGCAGCGTAGCGCCGGCTAGCGGTATAACGGATACGCAGTATTTT. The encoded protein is CASSVAPASGITDTQYF.

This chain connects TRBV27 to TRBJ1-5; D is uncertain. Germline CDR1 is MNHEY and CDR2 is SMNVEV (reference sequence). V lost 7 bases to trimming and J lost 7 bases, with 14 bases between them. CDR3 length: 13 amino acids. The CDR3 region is CASTTLLGQPQHF. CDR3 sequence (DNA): TGTGCCAGCACCACCCTCTTGGGGCAGCCCCAGCATTTT.

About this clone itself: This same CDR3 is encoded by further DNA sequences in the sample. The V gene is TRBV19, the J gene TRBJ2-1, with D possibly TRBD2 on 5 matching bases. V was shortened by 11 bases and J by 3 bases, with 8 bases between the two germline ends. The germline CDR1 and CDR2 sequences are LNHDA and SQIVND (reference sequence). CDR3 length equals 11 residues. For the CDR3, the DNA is TGTGCCTCCCGGGACTACAATGAGCAGTTCTTC. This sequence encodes CASRDYNEQFF.

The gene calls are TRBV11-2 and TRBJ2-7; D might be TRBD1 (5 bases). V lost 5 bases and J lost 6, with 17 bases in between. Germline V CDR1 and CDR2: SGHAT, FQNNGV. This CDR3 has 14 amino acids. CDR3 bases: TGTGCCAGCAGCCTTGGGTGGGGCCTATCCGAGCAGTACTTC. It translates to CASSLGWGLSEQYF.